This is a list of T cell receptor beta chains from one sample in a study of cytomegalovirus exposure and HLA in healthy donors. Only in-frame clones appear in the TCRdb table, and some are missing; sequencing was by immunoSEQ multiplex PCR. Among roughly 90,000 clones, 65% to 90% were seen once, and the ten largest hold around 3.7%. The sequenced material came from PBMCs. Source of these receptors: a man aged 30 to 45 in good health and CMV-seropositive. Each CDR3 is given with its conserved first and last residue. The order of the fields is J gene, V gene, clone size, D gene, CDR3 protein, CDR3 DNA. The D gene is left open where the match is weak. Only part of the rows carry a size: once, few, many, or a class if the clone is expanded.

TRBJ2-1,TRBV5-1,NA,NA,CASSSLLLDEQFF,TGCGCCAGCAGCAGCCTACTACTCGATGAGCAGTTCTTC
TRBJ2-7,TRBV11-2,once,NA,CASSLGTGPYEQYF,TGTGCCAGCAGCTTAGGGACTGGTCCCTACGAGCAGTACTTC
TRBJ1-2,TRBV6-5,once,NA,CASTPKRGGYTF,TGTGCCAGTACACCAAAGCGTGGTGGCTACACCTTC
TRBJ2-7,TRBV20-1,few,TRBD1,CSANRGAEQYF,TGCAGTGCTAACAGGGGCGCCGAGCAGTACTTC
TRBJ2-3,TRBV7-9,NA,NA,CASSLEGGRGTDTQYF,TGTGCCAGCAGCTTAGAGGGGGGGCGAGGCACAGATACGCAGTATTTT
TRBJ2-7,TRBV19,NA,NA,CASSIGPGRLYEQYF,TGTGCCAGTAGTATCGGGCCAGGGAGGCTCTACGAGCAGTACTTC
TRBJ2-1,TRBV15,NA,NA,CATSRDRRGYNEQFF,TGTGCCACCAGCAGAGATAGGCGGGGCTACAATGAGCAGTTCTTC
TRBJ2-7,TRBV6-6,NA,NA,CASSSPTLSSYEQYF,TGTGCCAGCAGTTCCCCCACTCTTAGCTCCTACGAGCAGTACTTC
TRBJ1-2,TRBV29-1,NA,TRBD1,CSVGTGDYGYTF,TGCAGCGTTGGGACAGGGGACTATGGCTACACCTTC
TRBJ1-6,TRBV9,once,NA,CASSGRTGLGNSPLHF,TGTGCCAGCAGCGGACGAACAGGGCTGGGTAATTCACCCCTCCACTTT
TRBJ2-7,TRBV27,NA,TRBD2,CASSLARESYEQYF,TGTGCCAGCAGTCTCGCGCGGGAGAGCTACGAGCAGTACTTC
TRBJ1-5,TRBV6-6,few,TRBD1,CASSYSTDRGGQPQHF,TGTGCCAGCAGTTACTCGACGGACAGGGGAGGTCAGCCCCAGCATTTT
TRBJ2-7,TRBV4-3,NA,NA,CASSLQGGEAYEQYF,TGCGCCAGCAGCCTCCAAGGGGGGGAGGCCTACGAGCAGTACTTC
TRBJ2-1,TRBV6-5,NA,NA,CASSRGSPYNEQFF,TGTGCCAGCAGTCGGGGGTCGCCGTACAATGAGCAGTTCTTC
TRBJ2-1,TRBV19,NA,NA,CASSRALGPYNEQFF,TGTGCCAGTAGCCGAGCCCTAGGCCCTTACAATGAGCAGTTCTTC
TRBJ2-3,TRBV19,NA,NA,CASRQAELYTDTQYF,TGTGCCAGTAGGCAGGCCGAGCTATACACAGATACGCAGTATTTT
TRBJ1-1,TRBV6-1,NA,NA,CASRVGVETEAFF,TGTGCCAGCAGAGTCGGGGTAGAAACTGAAGCTTTCTTT
TRBJ2-1,TRBV5-1,NA,NA,CASSPFKGGERVEQFF,TGCGCCAGCAGCCCGTTCAAGGGGGGGGAAAGGGTTGAGCAGTTCTTC
TRBJ1-1,TRBV5-4,few,NA,CASSLWATTNTEAFF,TGTGCCAGCAGCTTGTGGGCCACGACGAACACTGAAGCTTTCTTT
TRBJ1-4,TRBV10-3,few,TRBD1,CAISEPTPQGVEEKLFF,TGTGCCATCAGTGAGCCCACTCCACAGGGGGTAGAGGAAAAACTGTTTTTT
TRBJ2-2,TRBV4-3,NA,NA,CASSQDRGSINGELFF,TGCGCCAGCAGCCAAGATCGGGGGTCTATCAACGGGGAGCTGTTTTTT
TRBJ2-7,TRBV9,NA,TRBD2,CASSESTGGSYEQYF,TGTGCCAGCAGCGAATCAACAGGCGGGAGCTACGAGCAGTACTTC
TRBJ1-6,TRBV5-1,NA,NA,CASSPQGWNSPLHF,TGCGCCAGCAGCCCACAGGGTTGGAATTCACCCCTCCACTTT
TRBJ2-7,TRBV7-9,NA,NA,CASSLAGVHEQYF,TGTGCCAGCAGCTTAGCGGGAGTCCACGAGCAGTACTTC
TRBJ1-5,TRBV30,few,NA,CAWSGIQGVSQPQHF,TGTGCCTGGAGCGGGATACAGGGCGTAAGTCAGCCCCAGCATTTT
TRBJ2-1,TRBV15,once,NA,CATSSDQGSNNEQFF,TGTGCCACCAGCAGCGACCAGGGTTCCAACAATGAGCAGTTCTTC
TRBJ2-3,TRBV5-6,NA,TRBD2,CASSPGLAGADTQYF,TGTGCCAGCAGCCCGGGACTAGCGGGAGCAGATACGCAGTATTTT
TRBJ2-7,TRBV6-1,NA,NA,CASSEGLLEQYF,TGTGCCAGCAGTGAAGGACTTCTCGAGCAGTACTTC
TRBJ1-1,TRBV9,once,TRBD1,CASSVGTALNTEAFF,TGTGCCAGCAGCGTCGGGACAGCCTTGAACACTGAAGCTTTCTTT
TRBJ2-6,TRBV2,NA,TRBD2,CASNSPGTSGIGANVLTF,TGTGCCAGCAACTCGCCCGGGACTAGCGGGATTGGGGCCAACGTCCTGACTTTC
TRBJ2-7,TRBV28,NA,NA,CAGRRVLGGEQYF,TGTGCCGGGAGGAGGGTTCTCGGGGGCGAGCAGTACTTC
TRBJ2-2,TRBV7-9,NA,TRBD2,CASSLGLAGDGTGELFF,TGTGCCAGCAGCCTAGGACTAGCGGGAGATGGCACCGGGGAGCTGTTTTTT
TRBJ1-2,TRBV5-6,NA,NA,CASSLVSPGWVYGYTF,TGTGCCAGCAGCTTGGTCTCCCCGGGGTGGGTCTATGGCTACACCTTC
TRBJ2-7,TRBV6-5,NA,TRBD2,CASSSASGNHEQYF,TGTGCCAGCAGTTCCGCTAGCGGGAACCACGAGCAGTACTTC
TRBJ1-2,TRBV30,NA,NA,CAWTRQANYGYTF,TGTGCCTGGACGAGACAGGCAAACTATGGCTACACCTTC
TRBJ2-1,TRBV9,NA,TRBD2,CASSGAGDEQFF,TGTGCCAGCAGCGGAGCGGGAGATGAGCAGTTCTTC
TRBJ1-4,TRBV30,NA,TRBD1,CAWSVQGQGLEKLFF,TGTGCCTGGAGTGTACAGGGGCAGGGGCTTGAAAAACTGTTTTTT
TRBJ2-1,TRBV19,NA,TRBD2,CASTRTSGYNEQFF,TGTGCCAGTACCCGGACTAGCGGTTACAATGAGCAGTTCTTC
TRBJ1-2,TRBV10-3,NA,NA,CAISERTVGGGYTF,TGTGCCATCAGTGAACGGACAGTCGGCGGTGGCTACACCTTC
TRBJ1-5,TRBV5-4,NA,TRBD1,CASSLDPTGGVGNQPQHF,TGTGCCAGCAGCTTGGACCCCACAGGGGGAGTGGGCAATCAGCCCCAGCATTTT
TRBJ1-1,TRBV19,NA,TRBD1,CASSTNRGGRTEAFF,TGTGCCAGTAGTACAAACAGGGGGGGTAGGACTGAAGCTTTCTTT
TRBJ1-3,TRBV18,NA,NA,CASSRDSLGSGNTIYF,TGTGCCAGCTCACGCGACTCGCTGGGCTCTGGAAACACCATATATTTT
TRBJ2-4,TRBV7-2,once,NA,CASSLDYQALQYF,TGTGCCAGCAGCTTAGATTACCAGGCCCTTCAGTACTTC
TRBJ1-1,TRBV2,few,NA,CASSGLALGTEAFF,TGTGCCAGCAGCGGACTTGCTCTGGGCACTGAAGCTTTCTTT
TRBJ1-3,TRBV9,NA,NA,CASSVALGSGNTIYF,TGTGCCAGCAGCGTAGCCCTCGGGTCTGGAAACACCATATATTTT
TRBJ1-5,TRBV9,NA,NA,CASSVGDNSNQPQHF,TGTGCCAGCAGCGTAGGGGACAATAGCAATCAGCCCCAGCATTTT
TRBJ2-7,TRBV14,NA,NA,CASSQGGRRTYEQYF,TGTGCCAGCAGCCAAGGTGGGAGGAGGACCTACGAGCAGTACTTC
TRBJ2-5,TRBV28,NA,TRBD2,CASSSWTSGSTGETQYF,TGTGCCAGCAGTTCATGGACTAGCGGGAGCACTGGGGAGACCCAGTACTTC
TRBJ2-1,TRBV29-1,NA,TRBD2,CSVRLAGGSGEQFF,TGCAGCGTCAGACTAGCGGGGGGGTCAGGTGAGCAGTTCTTC